These 30 T cell receptor beta chains originate from one sample sequenced in a study of shared clonotypes between healthy human individuals. Only in-frame clones appear in the TCRdb table, and some are missing; sequencing was by immunoSEQ multiplex PCR. The sample holds under 1,100,000 clones; about 84% are singletons and the top ten take 0.55% to 0.7%. Source material: memory CD4+ T cells from PBMCs. Subset described: CD45RA-negative fraction. The receptor source for this set is a man aged 18-30 years in good health. Some clones in this sample may be carry-over from other donors' samples.

This clone appeared many times. The rearrangement joins TRBV28 to TRBJ2-3; tentatively, D is TRBD2 (5 bases). This CDR3 region has 12 residues. CDR1 is MDHEN and CDR2 is SYDVKM in the germline V gene. V was shortened by 2 bases and J by 9 bases, with 9 bases between the two germline ends. In DNA form, the CDR3 reads TGTGCCAGCAGTTTAGCGGGTAGGACGCAGTATTTT. Protein sequence: CASSLAGRTQYF. Combining the CDR3 with reference TRBV28 and TRBJ2-3 gives the whole variable domain DVKVTQSSRYLVKRTGEKVFLECVQDMDHENMFWYRQDPGLGLRLIYFSYDVKMKEKGDIPEGYSVSREKKERFSLILESASTNQTSMYLCASSLAGRTQYFGPGTRLTVL.

The gene calls are TRBV10-1 and TRBJ2-5, with D maybe TRBD2 (5 bases). Germline CDR1 WNHNN, CDR2 SYGVQD (reference sequence). The germline V and J ends were trimmed by 6 bases and 4 bases, with 15 bases remaining between them. The CDR3 runs to 14 residues. CDR3 DNA: TGCGCCAGCAGCGCAGGTTTAGGACTAGAGACCCAGTACTTC. Translated, it gives CASSAGLGLETQYF.

This chain connects TRBV7-9 to TRBJ2-7, with D uncertain. The ends were cut back, 3 bases at V and 2 bases at J, with 8 bases in the middle. Per germline, CDR1 SEHNR and CDR2 FQNEAQ (reference sequence). The CDR3 totals 13 residues. Here the CDR3 DNA reads TGTGCCAGCAGCTTTTTTGGAACCTACGAGCAGTACTTC. It is translated as CASSFFGTYEQYF.

Turning to this clone: This specimen includes other DNA sequences encoding the same CDR3. The rearrangement joins TRBV18 to TRBJ2-7, with TRBD2 identical over 11 bases. This CDR3 region has 13 residues. In germline, CDR1 is KGHSH, CDR2 LQKENI. V dropped 5 bases and J dropped 3; count of bases not matched to a gene: 0. DNA of the CDR3: TGTGCCAGCTCAACTAGCGGGAGCTACGAGCAGTACTTC. This codes for CASSTSGSYEQYF.

Details on this clone: This may be a read error: a much more frequent sequence differs by one nucleotide. This chain connects TRBV7-9 to TRBJ2-5; D is uncertain. The CDR3 runs to 11 residues. Trimming cost V 3 bases and J 5 bases, with 4 bases left between them. The germline V gene encodes CDR1 SEHNR and CDR2 FQNEAQ (reference sequence). The CDR3 sequence is CASSLVETQYF. The CDR3, as DNA: TGTGCCAGCAGCTTGGTGGAGACCCAGTACTTC.

This clone was observed many times. The same CDR3 can be traced to other DNA sequences in this sample. The V gene is TRBV18, the J gene TRBJ2-5; a possible D gene is TRBD2 (6 bases). Germline V gives CDR1 KGHSH, CDR2 LQKENI. The V end was cut by 2 bases, the J end by 6 bases, with 13 bases between. The CDR3 contains 14 residues. The CDR3 region is CASSPGLARKTQYF. The CDR3 DNA follows: TGTGCCAGCTCACCAGGGCTAGCGCGGAAGACCCAGTACTTC.

This chain uses TRBV5-1 with TRBJ1-5; D is undetermined. This CDR3 has 13 amino acids. V lost 4 bases and J lost 5, with 10 bases in between. The germline V gene has CDR1 SGHRS and CDR2 YFSETQ. CDR3 in DNA: TGCGCCAGCAGCCGTTCTTGGGATCAGCCCCAGCATTTT. This gives the protein CASSRSWDQPQHF.

This clone was seen more than once but under ten times. The V call is TRBV18, the J call TRBJ1-2; unclear D gene. Germline V gene lookup returns CDR1 KGHSH and CDR2 LQKENI. V was cut by 3 bases and J by 1 base, with 15 bases left in between. This CDR3 has 16 residues. In nucleotides, the CDR3 is TGTGCCAGCTCACCTCCGTTTGGGAGTCTTAACTATGGCTACACCTTC. Its protein product is CASSPPFGSLNYGYTF.

CDR3 nucleotide sequence: TGTGCCAGCTCGCTTTCGGGACTACAGGGGGAGACCCAGTACTTC. This translates into CASSLSGLQGETQYF. V and J are TRBV18 and TRBJ2-5; either TRBD1 or TRBD2 may supply D (7 bases each). Germline-derived CDR1 and CDR2 are KGHSH and LQKENI. Trimming took off 6 bases at V and 5 bases at J, with 19 bases between the two ends. CDR3 length: 15 residues.

The chain links TRBV19 to TRBJ2-5; 7 positions match TRBD1. The CDR3 totals 15 residues. Trimming at V came to 4 bases and at J to 2 bases, leaving 7 bases not matched to a gene. Looked up from germline, CDR1 is LNHDA and CDR2 is SQIVND (reference sequence). CDR3 loop: CASSTRRGTQETQYF. The CDR3 DNA reads TGTGCCAGTAGTACCCGCAGGGGGACGCAAGAGACCCAGTACTTC.

The rearrangement joins TRBV29-1 to TRBJ2-5; tentative D call: TRBD1 (7 bases). V gave up 3 bases and J gave up 0 bases, with 14 bases separating them. The CDR3 extends over 15 amino acids. In germline, CDR1 is SQVTM, CDR2 ANQGSEA. Here the CDR3 reads CSVEWAGGYQETQYF. The CDR3 region has the DNA TGCAGCGTTGAGTGGGCAGGGGGGTACCAAGAGACCCAGTACTTC.

The rearrangement links TRBV7-3 to TRBJ2-1; D might be TRBD2 (5 bases). V lost 5 bases, J lost 9 bases, and 8 bases lay in between. The CDR3 length is 11 residues. Looked up from germline, CDR1 is SGHTA and CDR2 is FQGTGA. For the CDR3, the DNA is TGTGCCAGCAGCGGAGGAGGTGAGCAGTTCTTC. Its translation is CASSGGGEQFF. The full variable domain, with the rest looked up from reference TRBV7-3 and TRBJ2-1, is GAGVSQTPSNKVTEKGKYVELRCDPISGHTALYWYRQSLGQGPEFLIYFQGTGAADDSGLPNDRFFAVRPEGSVSTLKIQRTERGDSAVYLCASSGGGEQFFGPGTRLTVL.

The chain recombines TRBV18 with TRBJ1-4, with D perhaps TRBD1 (6 bases). The germline V gene encodes CDR1 KGHSH and CDR2 LQKENI. Trimming left V 3 bases short and J 7 bases short, with 9 bases between. This CDR3 contains 13 residues. CDR3 region: CASSPEGGEKLFF. DNA of the CDR3: TGTGCCAGCTCACCCGAGGGGGGTGAAAAACTGTTTTTT.

The count of this clone is one. The chain recombines TRBV5-1 with TRBJ2-5; 8 positions agree with TRBD2. This CDR3 region has 17 residues. V lost 0 bases to trimming and J lost 1 base; unmatched junction nucleotides: 8. Germline CDR1 is SGHRS and CDR2 is YFSETQ. The CDR3 loop reads CASSLAGSGGSQETQYF. CDR3 sequence (DNA): TGCGCCAGCAGCTTGGCCGGGTCGGGAGGGAGCCAAGAGACCCAGTACTTC.

The table lists this clone with a few counts. Other nucleotide sequences in the sample specify the same CDR3. CDR3 nucleotide sequence: TGTGCCAGCACGTTGGACACGTCATTTGGAAACACCATATATTTT. Translation: CASTLDTSFGNTIYF. The V gene is TRBV6-5, the J gene TRBJ1-3, with D perhaps matching TRBD1 (5 bases). This CDR3 has 15 amino acids. Trimming removed 7 bases at V and 3 bases at J, with 16 bases between. Germline V gene data show CDR1 as MNHEY and CDR2 as SVGAGI.

This clone was recorded once. The chain carries TRBV4-3 and TRBJ1-2; D is perhaps TRBD1 (5 bases). V was cut by 4 bases and J by 0 bases, with 18 bases left in between. From germline, CDR1 is LGHNA and CDR2 YSLEER. The CDR3 is 17 amino acids. The chain's CDR3 is CASSPSWQGEANYGYTF. DNA of the CDR3: TGCGCCAGCAGCCCCTCTTGGCAGGGAGAAGCTAACTATGGCTACACCTTC.

The rearrangement uses TRBV7-2 and TRBJ2-7, with 8 bases lining up with TRBD1. Germline CDR1 reads SGHTA; CDR2 reads FQGNSA. The ends lost 5 bases at V and 5 bases at J; junction bases unmatched: 5. The CDR3 extends over 13 amino acids. CDR3 sequence reads: CASSPDRVNEQYF. CDR3 sequence (DNA): TGTGCCAGCAGCCCGGACAGGGTAAACGAGCAGTACTTC. The full variable domain, with the rest looked up from reference TRBV7-2 and TRBJ2-7, is GAGVSQSPSNKVTEKGKDVELRCDPISGHTALYWYRQSLGQGLEFLIYFQGNSAPDKSGLPSDRFSAERTGGSVSTLTIQRTQQEDSAVYLCASSPDRVNEQYFGPGTRLTVT.

The genes are TRBV5-1 and TRBJ2-7; 13 nucleotides line up with TRBD2. CDR1 and CDR2 from the germline V gene are SGHRS and YFSETQ. The CDR3 runs to 15 residues. The ends lost 3 bases at V and 8 bases at J; junction bases unmatched: 8. The CDR3 protein is CASSSWTSGSNKQYF. As DNA, the CDR3 is TGCGCCAGCAGCTCTTGGACTAGCGGGAGTAACAAGCAGTACTTC.

This chain uses TRBV28 with TRBJ2-1; TRBD2 aligns across 8 bases. The CDR3 covers 17 residues. The V and J ends lost 4 bases and 3 bases, in that order; junction bases with no gene match: 11. Germline lookup yields CDR1 MDHEN and CDR2 SYDVKM. CDR3 sequence reads: CASSSAAGRAFYNEQFF. The CDR3 nucleotides are TGTGCCAGCAGTTCAGCTGCCGGGAGGGCCTTCTACAATGAGCAGTTCTTC.

The chain combines TRBV5-6 with TRBJ1-6, with a weak D call TRBD1 (5 bases). V dropped 1 base and J dropped 12 bases, with 8 bases sitting between them. Germline V lookup: CDR1 SGHDT, CDR2 YYEEEE. This CDR3 comprises 12 residues. CDR3 bases: TGTGCCAGCAGCTTGTCGGGGGGACCCCTCCACTTT. Translating it yields CASSLSGGPLHF.

Only a few counts were recorded for this clone. V and J are TRBV19 and TRBJ1-5, with 11 bases matching TRBD1. Trimming cost V 7 bases and J 2 bases; bases outside gene matches: 10. In germline, CDR1 is LNHDA, CDR2 SQIVND (reference sequence). The CDR3 contains 17 residues. The CDR3 here is CASTLGQGARRNQPQHF. CDR3 DNA sequence: TGTGCCAGTACCTTAGGACAGGGGGCTAGGCGCAATCAGCCCCAGCATTTT.

Only a few counts were recorded for this clone. This chain links TRBV7-2 with TRBJ1-5; no clear D. CDR3 size: 15 residues. Germline V gene sequence: CDR1 SGHTA, CDR2 FQGNSA. The ends were cut back, 0 bases at V and 2 bases at J, with 8 bases in the middle. The CDR3 is CASSLAVQGNQPQHF. Here the CDR3 DNA reads TGTGCCAGCAGCTTAGCGGTCCAGGGCAATCAGCCCCAGCATTTT.

This clone has a handful of counts. J is TRBJ1-2 and V is TRBV30; tentatively, D is TRBD1 (6 bases). Germline CDR1 is GTSNPN and CDR2 is SVGIG (reference sequence). This CDR3 contains 13 residues. V lost 5 bases and J 4 bases, leaving 14 bases between the germline ends. The CDR3 is CAWAGHWVYGYTF. CDR3 DNA: TGTGCCTGGGCGGGACACTGGGTCTATGGCTACACCTTC.

This clone was seen only once. The rearrangement links TRBV5-8 to TRBJ2-1; 9 bases line up with TRBD1. This CDR3 is 15 amino acids long. V lost 3 bases and J lost 6; bases outside the gene matches: 7. CDR1 SGHTS and CDR2 YDEGEE come from the germline V gene. The CDR3 region is CASSSRDRAANEQFF. The CDR3 DNA reads as TGTGCCAGCAGCTCCCGGGACAGGGCCGCCAATGAGCAGTTCTTC.

V usage is TRBV5-4 and J usage is TRBJ1-1, with a weak D call TRBD1 (5 bases). The germline V and J ends were trimmed by 2 bases and 6 bases, with 14 bases remaining between them. Germline CDR1 reads SGHNT; CDR2 reads YYREEE (reference sequence). There are 14 residues in the CDR3. The chain's CDR3 is CASSFEAGRAEAFF. In DNA, the CDR3 is TGTGCCAGCAGCTTTGAGGCGGGGCGAGCTGAAGCTTTCTTT.

Remarks on this clone: With a much larger clone just one base away, this may be a read error. V gene TRBV28 combines with J gene TRBJ1-4, with D possibly being TRBD1 (5 bases). V was clipped by 8 bases and J by 0 bases, with 13 bases between them. Germline V gives CDR1 MDHEN, CDR2 SYDVKM. CDR3 size: 15 residues. CDR3 residues: CASQGGATTNEKLFF. CDR3 coding DNA: TGTGCCAGCCAAGGAGGGGCGACAACTAATGAAAAACTGTTTTTT.

This clone was seen a few times. The CDR3 loop is CASRGVTGGTGELFF. The CDR3 DNA is TGTGCCAGCAGAGGGGTGACAGGGGGCACCGGGGAGCTGTTTTTT. This chain links TRBV2 with TRBJ2-2; the match to TRBD1 covers 9 bases. The V gene end was trimmed by 6 bases and the J gene end by 4 bases; junction bases not matched to a gene: 6. CDR3 length equals 15 residues. Germline V gene sequence: CDR1 SNHLY, CDR2 FYNNEI.

This sequence joins TRBV5-1 and TRBJ2-4, with D perhaps matching TRBD2 (6 bases). The CDR3 runs 13 residues. Germline lookup yields CDR1 SGHRS and CDR2 YFSETQ. Deletions cut 4 bases from V and 8 bases from J, with 13 bases between. CDR3 protein: CASSRNPGDIQYF. The CDR3 region has the DNA TGCGCCAGCAGCAGGAACCCGGGGGACATTCAGTACTTC.

This clone turned up a few times. The V gene is TRBV19, the J gene TRBJ1-5; 10 bases are a match to TRBD1. Germline trimming cut 9 bases from V and 6 bases from J; bases unmatched to any gene: 2. CDR3 length equals 12 residues. Germline V gene sequence: CDR1 LNHDA, CDR2 SQIVND (reference sequence). The CDR3 is CASRDRGQPQHF. DNA for the CDR3: TGTGCCAGCCGGGACAGGGGTCAGCCCCAGCATTTT.

The V call is TRBV7-2, the J call TRBJ1-1; TRBD1 matches at 8 bases. The CDR3 extends over 16 amino acids. J lost 0 bases, V lost 1 base, and 4 bases had no gene match. Per germline, CDR1 SGHTA and CDR2 FQGNSA. CDR3 nucleotide sequence: TGTGCCAGCAGCTTAGTTATGACAGGGGTGAACACTGAAGCTTTCTTT. Translation gives CASSLVMTGVNTEAFF.